One sample yielded the 28 T cell receptor beta chains listed below, sequenced in a study of long-term antiretroviral therapy in people with HIV. Runs used v3.0 of the immunoSEQ assay and were done at survey level. Profiling relied on immunoSEQ multiplex PCR, and the TCRdb table lists in-frame clones only, not all of them. This table holds about 23,000 clones, just under 85% found once. The sample in question was unsorted PBMCs, obtained 1.6 years after starting antiretroviral therapy. These receptors came from a man in his forties with HIV.

This clone was seen only once. The CDR3 protein is CASSVDEADYGYTF. The DNA for the CDR3 is TGTGCCAGCAGCGTAGACGAGGCAGACTATGGCTACACCTTC. The chain joins TRBV9 to TRBJ1-2; no clear D gene. V lost 0 bases and J 3 bases, leaving 9 bases between the germline ends. In germline, CDR1 is SGDLS, CDR2 YYNGEE. The CDR3 loop spans 14 amino acids.

This sequence joins TRBV29-1 and TRBJ2-7, with 10 positions matching TRBD1. The CDR3 totals 14 residues. Germline CDR1 is SQVTM and CDR2 is ANQGSEA. J gave up 5 bases and V 4 bases, and 8 bases lay outside the gene matches. This CDR3 is CSVGIRDRGDEQYF. CDR3 bases: TGCAGCGTTGGTATAAGGGACAGGGGTGACGAGCAGTACTTC.

J is TRBJ2-1 and V is TRBV30, with D unresolved. The CDR3 sequence is 11 residues long. The V and J ends lost 2 bases and 7 bases respectively, with 6 bases between them. Germline CDR1 and CDR2: GTSNPN and SVGIG (reference sequence). This CDR3 is CAWSYRNEQFF. CDR3 sequence (DNA): TGTGCCTGGAGTTATAGGAATGAGCAGTTCTTC.

The V gene is TRBV19, the J gene TRBJ2-1; D not certain. With 10 bases removed from V and 2 bases from J, the gap between germline ends came to 9 bases. The CDR3 length is 12 residues. Germline-derived CDR1 and CDR2 are LNHDA and SQIVND (reference sequence). In DNA, the CDR3 is TGTGCCACCGCCGGCACCTACAATGAGCAGTTCTTC. Protein: CATAGTYNEQFF.

The chain employs TRBV5-8 and TRBJ2-1; 8 nucleotides agree with TRBD1. The CDR3 runs 15 residues. CDR1 SGHTS and CDR2 YDEGEE come from the germline V gene. With V trimmed by 4 bases and J by 0 bases, 3 bases remained unmatched. In DNA form, the CDR3 reads TGTGCCAGCAGCATCGGACAGGGCTCCTACAATGAGCAGTTCTTC. Its protein is CASSIGQGSYNEQFF.

This chain links TRBV11-1 with TRBJ2-3, with TRBD1 matching 7 bases. V shed 3 bases, J shed 6 bases, and the junction held 6 bases outside the gene matches. CDR1 is SGHAT, CDR2 FQDESV, per germline (reference sequence). The CDR3 runs to 14 residues. For the CDR3, the DNA is TGTGCCAGCAGCTTCCAACAGGGGTTGGATACGCAGTATTTT. Translation: CASSFQQGLDTQYF.

The rearrangement links TRBV7-8 to TRBJ2-1; D perhaps matches TRBD1 (5 bases). Looked up from germline, CDR1 is SGHVS and CDR2 is FQNEAQ. With 0 bases removed from V and 8 bases from J, the gap between germline ends came to 8 bases. The length of the CDR3 is 13 residues. The CDR3 DNA sequence: TGTGCCAGCAGCTTAGCAGGGGTCGATGAGCAGTTCTTC. It codes for CASSLAGVDEQFF. Filled out from reference TRBV7-8 and TRBJ2-1, the complete variable domain reads GAGVSQSPRYKVAKRGQDVALRCDPISGHVSLFWYQQALGQGPEFLTYFQNEAQLDKSGLPSDRFFAERPEGSVSTLKIQRTQQEDSAVYLCASSLAGVDEQFFGPGTRLTVL.

This chain links TRBV7-9 with TRBJ2-5; possibly TRBD2 for D (5 bases). This CDR3 comprises 15 residues. V was cut by 4 bases and J by 6 bases, with 18 bases left in between. Germline V lookup: CDR1 SEHNR, CDR2 FQNEAQ (reference sequence). This CDR3 is CASSSFGLVKQTQYF. In nucleotides, the CDR3 is TGTGCCAGCAGCTCTTTCGGACTGGTCAAACAGACCCAGTACTTC.

This chain links TRBV6-5 with TRBJ1-1, with TRBD1 as a possible D gene (5 bases). The V and J ends lost 6 bases and 4 bases respectively, with 15 bases between them. Germline CDR1 is MNHEY and CDR2 is SVGAGI. This CDR3 spans 14 amino acids. CDR3 residues: CASSDPGLGTEAFF. CDR3 DNA: TGTGCCAGCAGCGACCCAGGGTTGGGCACTGAAGCTTTCTTT.

V is TRBV6-6 and J is TRBJ1-2; TRBD1 agrees at 9 bases. The length of the CDR3 is 16 residues. The germline CDR1 and CDR2 sequences are MNHNY and SVGAGI (reference sequence). Losses at the gene ends were 2 bases for V and 2 bases for J; bases not matched to a gene: 6. CDR3 sequence reads: CASSYPADRGNYGYTF. The CDR3 bases are TGTGCCAGCAGTTACCCCGCGGACAGGGGAAACTATGGCTACACCTTC.

This clone was picked up one time. This sequence joins TRBV30 and TRBJ2-1; D may be TRBD2 (5 bases). Germline CDR1 and CDR2: GTSNPN and SVGIG (reference sequence). This CDR3 is built from 11 residues. The ends were cut back, 7 bases at V and 10 bases at J, with 14 bases in the middle. CDR3 protein: CASLEGYEQFF. CDR3 nucleotides: TGTGCCTCCTTAGAGGGATACGAGCAGTTCTTC.

This rearrangement joins TRBV11-2 to TRBJ2-7, with TRBD1 matching 9 bases. The germline CDR1 and CDR2 sequences are SGHAT and FQNNGV. Trimming cost V 3 bases and J 4 bases; bases outside gene matches: 1. This CDR3 contains 13 residues. CDR3 in DNA: TGTGCCAGCAGCTTTGGGACAGGGTACGAGCAGTACTTC. It specifies CASSFGTGYEQYF. Variable domain in full (rest from reference TRBV11-2 and TRBJ2-7): EAGVAQSPRYKIIEKRQSVAFWCNPISGHATLYWYQQILGQGPKLLIQFQNNGVVDDSQLPKDRFSAERLKGVDSTLKIQPAKLEDSAVYLCASSFGTGYEQYFGPGTRLTVT.

The chain carries TRBV5-1 and TRBJ1-1, with TRBD1 as a possible D gene (5 bases). V gave up 0 bases and J gave up 7 bases, with 16 bases separating them. The CDR3 has 15 residues. The germline CDR1 and CDR2 sequences are SGHRS and YFSETQ. The DNA for the CDR3 is TGCGCCAGCAGCTTGGGGGGCGACATGCTCAGTGAAGCTTTCTTT. Protein product: CASSLGGDMLSEAFF.

The chain is built from TRBV6-5 and TRBJ2-1; D is unclear. The germline gives CDR1 MNHEY, CDR2 SVGAGI. V lost 0 bases, J lost 5 bases, and 14 bases lay in between. The CDR3 totals 16 residues. The DNA for the CDR3 is TGTGCCAGCAGTTACTCGTCTTCGGACGCCAACAATGAGCAGTTCTTC. Its protein is CASSYSSSDANNEQFF.

V usage is TRBV4-1 and J usage is TRBJ1-2; tentative D call: TRBD1 (5 bases). Per the germline V gene, CDR1 is MGHRA and CDR2 is YSYEKL. V lost 0 bases and J 3 bases, leaving 11 bases between the germline ends. The CDR3 is 15 residues long. The CDR3 region has the DNA TGCGCCAGCAGCCAAGATCAGGGTTTCGACTATGGCTACACCTTC. The encoded protein is CASSQDQGFDYGYTF.

This clone was observed a single time. This chain links TRBV27 with TRBJ2-5; D is ambiguous. Near its end, the DNA agrees better with TRBJ2-7, so the J call may be wrong. The CDR3 spans 15 residues. Germline loops: CDR1 MNHEY, CDR2 SMNVEV (reference sequence). The CDR3 is CASSPLVAGPTEQYF. The CDR3 DNA follows: TGTGCCAGCAGCCCGCTGGTGGCAGGACCTACCGAGCAGTACTTC.

The chain links TRBV4-1 to TRBJ1-4; D is uncertain. V dropped 3 bases and J dropped 4 bases, with 12 bases sitting between them. Germline assignment: CDR1 MGHRA and CDR2 YSYEKL. The CDR3 is made up of 15 amino acids. CDR3 amino acids: CASSQDPRSNEKLFF. The CDR3 DNA follows: TGCGCCAGCAGCCAGGATCCCAGGAGTAATGAAAAACTGTTTTTT.

The chain employs TRBV7-6 and TRBJ2-2; D possibly matches TRBD1 or TRBD2 (5 bases each). This CDR3 has 15 amino acids. CDR1 is SGHVS, CDR2 FNYEAQ, per germline. V dropped 5 bases and J dropped 5 bases, with 15 bases sitting between them. In DNA, the CDR3 is TGTGCCAGCAGCCTCGGGGCAGGTCGAACCGGGGAGCTGTTTTTT. It translates to CASSLGAGRTGELFF.

The chain is built from TRBV7-6 and TRBJ2-2; D is possibly TRBD2 (6 bases). The CDR3 extends over 15 amino acids. V lost 0 bases to trimming and J lost 4 bases, with 9 bases between them. Germline CDR1 and CDR2: SGHVS and FNYEAQ. The CDR3 coding sequence is TGTGCCAGCAGCTTAGCGTGGGGAGGCACCGGGGAGCTGTTTTTT. Translation: CASSLAWGGTGELFF.

The chain has TRBV5-8 and TRBJ1-2, with D unresolved. This CDR3 comprises 9 residues. CDR1 and CDR2 from the germline V gene are SGHTS and YDEGEE. Trimming removed 7 bases from V and 5 bases from J, with 3 bases in between. DNA of the CDR3: TGTGCCAGCGGGTATGGCTACACCTTC. Its translation is CASGYGYTF.

This chain's CDR3 is CASSPGTGYTQYF. Here the CDR3 DNA reads TGTGCCAGCAGCCCCGGAACAGGGTACACGCAGTATTTT. The rearrangement joins TRBV11-2 to TRBJ2-3, with a tentative D call TRBD1 (6 bases). This CDR3 contains 13 residues. Trimming took off 5 bases at V and 9 bases at J, with 15 bases between the two ends. Germline CDR1 and CDR2: SGHAT and FQNNGV.

This chain uses TRBV9 with TRBJ1-2; 9 nucleotides line up with TRBD1. The CDR3 totals 15 residues. The V gene end was trimmed by 3 bases and the J gene end by 4 bases; junction bases not matched to a gene: 7. Germline CDR1 SGDLS, CDR2 YYNGEE. This CDR3 is CASSAGQGAGYGYTF. CDR3 sequence (DNA): TGTGCCAGCAGCGCGGGACAGGGTGCGGGCTATGGCTACACCTTC.

The V gene is TRBV11-2, the J gene TRBJ2-3; unclear D gene. The CDR3 covers 14 residues. V dropped 5 bases and J dropped 4 bases, with 13 bases sitting between them. Germline-derived CDR1 and CDR2 are SGHAT and FQNNGV. DNA of the CDR3: TGTGCCAGCAGCCAACCCAGGTGGGCAGATACGCAGTATTTT. It translates to CASSQPRWADTQYF.

The chain carries TRBV5-6 and TRBJ1-2; the D is unclear. Looked up from germline, CDR1 is SGHDT and CDR2 is YYEEEE. V was trimmed by 0 bases and J by 1 base, leaving 7 bases between them. The CDR3 is 14 amino acids. CDR3 loop: CASSLDRNNYGYTF. CDR3 bases: TGTGCCAGCAGCTTGGACAGAAATAACTATGGCTACACCTTC.

J is TRBJ2-7 and V is TRBV7-8, with 10 bases matching TRBD2. This CDR3 contains 15 residues. J was trimmed by 1 base and V by 5 bases; bases with no gene match: 5. Germline CDR1 reads SGHVS; CDR2 reads FQNEAQ. Here the CDR3 reads CASSLLAGVSYEQYF. The CDR3, as DNA: TGTGCCAGCAGCCTCCTAGCGGGAGTTTCCTACGAGCAGTACTTC.

The gene calls are TRBV4-1 and TRBJ2-1; 10 positions match TRBD2. Germline V gene sequence: CDR1 MGHRA, CDR2 YSYEKL. The CDR3 covers 15 residues. Germline trimming cut 2 bases from V and 6 bases from J; bases unmatched to any gene: 4. In DNA form, the CDR3 reads TGCGCCAGCAGCCAAAGCGGGGGGGCTCTCAATGAGCAGTTCTTC. This translates into CASSQSGGALNEQFF.

Only one count was recorded for this clone. The V call is TRBV30, the J call TRBJ2-4; 8 nucleotides agree with TRBD1. The V and J ends lost 1 base and 3 bases, in that order; junction bases with no gene match: 5. Germline V gives CDR1 GTSNPN, CDR2 SVGIG (reference sequence). This CDR3 comprises 15 residues. The DNA for the CDR3 is TGTGCCTGGAGTGCGACAGGGGATGTCAAAAACATTCAGTACTTC. Protein sequence: CAWSATGDVKNIQYF.

This clone turned up a few times. This sequence joins TRBV25-1 and TRBJ2-5; 7 bases are a match to TRBD1. With V trimmed by 5 bases and J by 5 bases, 5 bases remained unmatched. The germline gives CDR1 MGHDK, CDR2 SYGVNS. This CDR3 has 13 amino acids. CDR3 protein: CASSLGGRETQYF. The CDR3 coding sequence is TGTGCCAGCAGTCTAGGGGGCAGGGAGACCCAGTACTTC.